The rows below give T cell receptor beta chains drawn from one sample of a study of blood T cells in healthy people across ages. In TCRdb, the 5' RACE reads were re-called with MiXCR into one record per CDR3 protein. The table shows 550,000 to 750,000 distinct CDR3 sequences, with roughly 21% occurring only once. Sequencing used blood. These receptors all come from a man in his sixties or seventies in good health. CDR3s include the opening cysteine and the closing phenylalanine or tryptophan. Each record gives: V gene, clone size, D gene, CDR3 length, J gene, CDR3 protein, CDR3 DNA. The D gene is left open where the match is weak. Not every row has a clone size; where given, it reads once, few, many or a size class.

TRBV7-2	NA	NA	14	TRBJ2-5	CASSSTDRQETQYF	TGTGCCAGCAGCTCTACTGACAGGCAAGAGACCCAGTACTTC
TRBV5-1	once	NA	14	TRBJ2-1	CASSFQQSYNEQFF	TGCGCCAGCAGCTTCCAACAATCCTACAATGAGCAGTTCTTC
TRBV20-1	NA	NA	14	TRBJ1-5	CSAASTGINQPQHF	TGCAGTGCTGCTTCGACAGGAATCAATCAGCCCCAGCATTTT
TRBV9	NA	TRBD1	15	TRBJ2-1	CASSVTGINDNEQFF	TGTGCCAGCAGCGTGACAGGGATTAACGACAATGAGCAGTTCTTC
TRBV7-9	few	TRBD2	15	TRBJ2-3	CASSPGRVSTDTQYF	TGTGCCAGCAGCCCCGGGAGGGTGAGCACAGATACGCAGTATTTT
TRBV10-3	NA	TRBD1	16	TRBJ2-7	CAISESKDRNVYEQYF	TGTGCCATCAGTGAGTCGAAGGACAGGAATGTCTACGAGCAGTACTTC
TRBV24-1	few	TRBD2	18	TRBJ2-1	CATSESRPGLANYNEQFF	TGTGCCACCAGTGAATCCCGGCCGGGACTAGCTAATTACAATGAGCAGTTCTTC
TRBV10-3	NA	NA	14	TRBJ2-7	CAISEPNREYEQYF	TGTGCCATCAGTGAACCGAACAGGGAATACGAGCAGTACTTC
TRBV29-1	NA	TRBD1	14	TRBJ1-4	CSVQGVGSNEKLFF	TGCAGCGTCCAGGGGGTAGGGAGTAATGAAAAACTGTTTTTT
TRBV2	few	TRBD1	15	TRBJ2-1	CASSGEQGSYNEQFF	TGTGCCAGCAGTGGAGAACAGGGGTCCTACAATGAGCAGTTCTTC
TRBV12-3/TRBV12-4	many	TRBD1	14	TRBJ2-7	CASSPTGGIHEQYF	TGTGCCAGCAGCCCCACAGGGGGCATCCACGAGCAGTACTTC
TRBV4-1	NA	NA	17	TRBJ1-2	CASGQDGTRAINYGYTF	TGCGCCAGCGGCCAAGATGGGACACGGGCCATTAACTATGGCTACACCTTC
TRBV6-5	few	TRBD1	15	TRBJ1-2	CASSYPKGAFYGYTF	TGTGCCAGCAGTTACCCAAAGGGGGCTTTCTATGGCTACACCTTC
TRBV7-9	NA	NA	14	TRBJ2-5	CASSEGGGSQTQYF	TGTGCCAGCAGCGAAGGGGGAGGGTCACAGACCCAGTACTTC
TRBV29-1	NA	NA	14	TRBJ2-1	CSVEVQIGPDEQFF	TGCAGCGTTGAGGTTCAGATAGGGCCGGATGAGCAGTTCTTC
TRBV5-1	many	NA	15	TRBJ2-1	CASSHADRFPNEQFF	TGCGCCAGCAGCCACGCCGACAGATTTCCCAATGAGCAGTTCTTC
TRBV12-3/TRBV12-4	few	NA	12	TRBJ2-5	CASSLAPGEQYF	TGTGCCAGCAGTTTAGCCCCTGGAGAGCAGTACTTC
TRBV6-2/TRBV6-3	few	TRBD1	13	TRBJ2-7	CASSKRTGFEQYF	TGTGCCAGCAGTAAAAGGACAGGGTTCGAGCAGTACTTC
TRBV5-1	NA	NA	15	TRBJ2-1	CASSLVPGTYNEQFF	TGCGCCAGCAGCTTGGTCCCAGGCACCTACAATGAGCAGTTCTTC
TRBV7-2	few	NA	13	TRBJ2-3	CASSFGESDTQYF	TGTGCCAGCAGCTTCGGGGAATCAGATACGCAGTATTTT
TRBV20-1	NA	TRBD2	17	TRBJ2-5	CSARPASGRVPQESQYF	TGCAGTGCTAGACCGGCTAGCGGGAGGGTACCCCAAGAGTCCCAGTACTTC
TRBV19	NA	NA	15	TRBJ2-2	CASRRLQKGTGELFF	TGTGCCAGTAGAAGGTTACAGAAGGGGACCGGGGAGCTGTTTTTT
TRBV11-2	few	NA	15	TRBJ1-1	CASSPAEAKNTEAFF	TGTGCCAGCAGCCCGGCAGAGGCTAAGAACACTGAAGCTTTCTTT